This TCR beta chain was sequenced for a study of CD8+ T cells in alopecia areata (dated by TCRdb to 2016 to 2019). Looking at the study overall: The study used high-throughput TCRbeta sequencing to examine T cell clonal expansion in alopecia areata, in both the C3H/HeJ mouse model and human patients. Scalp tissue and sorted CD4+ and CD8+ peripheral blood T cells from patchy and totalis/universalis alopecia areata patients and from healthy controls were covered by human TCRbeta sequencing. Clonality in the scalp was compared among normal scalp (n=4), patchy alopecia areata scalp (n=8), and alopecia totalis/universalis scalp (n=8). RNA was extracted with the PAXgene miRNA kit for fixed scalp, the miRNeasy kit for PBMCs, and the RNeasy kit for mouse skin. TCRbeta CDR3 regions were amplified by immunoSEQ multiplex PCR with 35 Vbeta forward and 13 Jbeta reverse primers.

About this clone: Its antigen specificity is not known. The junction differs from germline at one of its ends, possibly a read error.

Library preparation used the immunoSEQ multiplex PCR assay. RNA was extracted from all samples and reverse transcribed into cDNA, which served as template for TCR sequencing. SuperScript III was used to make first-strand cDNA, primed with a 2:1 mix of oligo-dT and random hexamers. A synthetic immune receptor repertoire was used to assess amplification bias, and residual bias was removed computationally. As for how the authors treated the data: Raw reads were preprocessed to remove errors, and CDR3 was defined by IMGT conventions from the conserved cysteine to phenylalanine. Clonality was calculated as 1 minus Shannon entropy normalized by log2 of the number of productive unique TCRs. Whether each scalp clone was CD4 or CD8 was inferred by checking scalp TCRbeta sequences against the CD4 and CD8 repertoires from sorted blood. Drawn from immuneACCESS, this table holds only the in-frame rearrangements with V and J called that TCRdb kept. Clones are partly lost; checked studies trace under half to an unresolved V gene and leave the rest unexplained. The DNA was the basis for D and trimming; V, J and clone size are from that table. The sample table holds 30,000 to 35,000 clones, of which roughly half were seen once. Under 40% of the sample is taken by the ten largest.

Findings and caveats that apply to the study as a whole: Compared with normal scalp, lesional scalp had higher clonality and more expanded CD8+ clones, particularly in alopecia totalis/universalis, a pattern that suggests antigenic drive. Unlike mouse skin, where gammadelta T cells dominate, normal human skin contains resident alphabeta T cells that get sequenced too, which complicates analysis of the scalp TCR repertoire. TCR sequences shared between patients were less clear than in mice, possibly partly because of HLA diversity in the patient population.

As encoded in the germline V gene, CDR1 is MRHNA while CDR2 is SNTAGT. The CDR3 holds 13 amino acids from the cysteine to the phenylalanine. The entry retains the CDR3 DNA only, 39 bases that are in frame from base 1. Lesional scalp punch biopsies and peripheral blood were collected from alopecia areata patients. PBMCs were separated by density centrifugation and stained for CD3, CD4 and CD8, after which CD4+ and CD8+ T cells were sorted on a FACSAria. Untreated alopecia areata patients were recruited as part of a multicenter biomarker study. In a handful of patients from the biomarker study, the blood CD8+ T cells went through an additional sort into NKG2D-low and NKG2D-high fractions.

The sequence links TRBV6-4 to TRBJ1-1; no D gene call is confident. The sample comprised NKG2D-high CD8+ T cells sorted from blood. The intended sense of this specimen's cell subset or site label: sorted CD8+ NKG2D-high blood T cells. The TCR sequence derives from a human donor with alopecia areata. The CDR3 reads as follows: CATRRRENSEAFF. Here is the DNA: TGTGCCACCAGACGACGGGAGAACAGTGAAGCTTTCTTT.